The rows below give T cell receptor beta chains drawn from one sample of a study of regulatory and conventional T cells in RAG deficiency. The table came from immunoSEQ multiplex PCR; TCRdb's copy has only in-frame clones and leaves some out. There are 20,000 to 25,000 clones in the sample; around 92% occur only once, and under 0.85% lies in the top ten. The same sample was also used in a study of regulatory T cells.

Material: CD4+ T cells sorted from blood. These TCRs come from a human donor in good health. Each CDR3 is given with its conserved first and last residue. A D gene is named only where the DNA matches it firmly. The listing skips clone size in some rows; elsewhere it reads once, few, many or a size class.

abundance	d_gene	v_gene	j_gene	CDR3aa	CDR3nt
.	.	TRBV7-2	TRBJ1-4	CASSPGLTKLFF	TGTGCCAGCAGCCCCGGACTGACTAAACTGTTTTTT
.	TRBD1	TRBV9	TRBJ1-4	CASSPGTATTNEKLFF	TGTGCCAGCAGCCCCGGGACAGCTACAACTAATGAAAAACTGTTTTTT
.	TRBD1	TRBV5-6	TRBJ1-2	CASSFRDSHRHGYTF	TGTGCCAGCAGCTTCAGGGACAGCCATCGACATGGCTACACCTTC
.	.	TRBV30	TRBJ1-2	CAWSVLQGVYGYTF	TGTGCCTGGAGTGTTTTACAGGGAGTCTATGGCTACACCTTC
.	.	TRBV5-1	TRBJ2-6	CASAPPGANVLTF	TGCGCCAGCGCCCCCCCTGGGGCCAACGTCCTGACTTTC
.	.	TRBV29-1	TRBJ2-7	CSVEASRGNEQYF	TGCAGCGTTGAGGCTAGTAGGGGCAACGAGCAGTACTTC
.	.	TRBV5-6	TRBJ1-6	CASSEGLNNSPLHF	TGTGCCAGCAGCGAGGGTCTCAATAATTCACCCCTCCACTTT
.	.	TRBV2	TRBJ1-1	CASRSLAVNRIDFF	TGTGCCAGCAGGAGTTTAGCGGTGAACCGGATCGATTTCTTT
.	.	TRBV14	TRBJ2-1	CASSLHSVGEQFF	TGTGCCAGCAGCCTTCATAGCGTCGGTGAGCAGTTCTTC
few	TRBD1	TRBV18	TRBJ1-5	CASSTGGNQPQHF	TGTGCCAGCTCGACAGGGGGAAATCAGCCCCAGCATTTT
.	TRBD2	TRBV9	TRBJ2-1	CASSVLAGSYNEQFF	TGTGCCAGCAGCGTACTAGCGGGCTCCTACAATGAGCAGTTCTTC
.	.	TRBV27	TRBJ2-2	CASSLADGGIGSGELFF	TGTGCCAGCAGTTTAGCGGATGGGGGGATAGGGTCCGGGGAGCTGTTTTTT
.	.	TRBV15	TRBJ1-1	CATSRERSGWSTEAFF	TGTGCCACCAGCAGAGAACGGTCAGGGTGGAGCACTGAAGCTTTCTTT
.	.	TRBV19	TRBJ2-7	CASSMAQTYEQYF	TGTGCCAGTAGTATGGCGCAGACTTACGAGCAGTACTTC
.	.	TRBV5-4	TRBJ2-4	CASHQQEEAKNIQYF	TGTGCCAGCCACCAACAGGAAGAAGCCAAAAACATTCAGTACTTC
.	.	TRBV2	TRBJ2-6	CASSKLGRVDSGANVLTF	TGTGCCAGCAGTAAGCTAGGTAGGGTGGACTCTGGGGCCAACGTCCTGACTTTC
.	.	TRBV19	TRBJ1-3	CASSIDLGFAVAGNTIYF	TGTGCCAGTAGTATAGACTTAGGTTTCGCTGTCGCCGGAAACACCATATATTTT
.	.	TRBV10-3	TRBJ1-3	CAISELTGGNTIYF	TGTGCCATCAGTGAGCTAACAGGGGGAAACACCATATATTTT
.	.	TRBV9	TRBJ2-3	CASSVQSSSSDTQYF	TGTGCCAGCAGCGTTCAGTCTAGCTCCTCCGATACGCAGTATTTT
.	.	TRBV30	TRBJ1-4	CAWSRQDEKLFF	TGTGCCTGGAGTCGACAGGACGAAAAACTGTTTTTT
.	.	TRBV28	TRBJ1-1	CASSPPWFGAFF	TGTGCCAGCTCCCCCCCATGGTTTGGAGCTTTCTTT
.	TRBD1	TRBV19	TRBJ2-5	CASSSAGTGVEETQYF	TGTGCCAGTAGTAGTGCCGGGACAGGGGTGGAAGAGACCCAGTACTTC